This T cell receptor beta chain comes out of a study of cytomegalovirus exposure and HLA in healthy donors. It was with 60 Vbeta and 13 Jbeta primers that the PCR ran. Repertoires were generated with immunoSEQ multiplex PCR, while TCRdb's copy carries only in-frame clones and drops some. The top ten hold 13% to 15% of the sample, which has some 70,000 clones, approximately 70% seen once. Germline values: CDR1 SGHRS, CDR2 YFSETQ. CDR3 length: 14 residues. The junction had 8 bases not matched to a gene; V was cut back by 3 bases and J by 7 bases. This receptor was identified in a male donor in good health and CMV-seropositive. The V and J genes are TRBV5-1 and TRBJ1-2; 8 positions agree with TRBD1. The sequencing sample was made of PBMCs. CDR3 sequence: CASSSSDRGVGYTF. As DNA, the CDR3 is TGCGCCAGCAGCTCGTCAGACAGGGGAGTTGGCTACACCTTC.